This T cell receptor (beta chain) derives from a study of cytomegalovirus exposure and HLA in healthy donors. Among the approximately 110 subjects of the validation cohort, separate from the approximately 700-subject first cohort, were the donors. This clone has a single count. Its specificity is not known. Study-level findings and limits: The study recorded 160 or so TCR beta chains that were cytomegalovirus-associated. Confirmation in vitro established that a few CMV-associated chains were specific for CMV antigens.

The assay was immunoSEQ multiplex PCR, and TCRdb's table has in-frame clones only and misses some. The sample comprises about 140,000 clones, about 87% of which are singletons, and 4.5% rests with the top ten. Sequenced: PBMCs. The receptor was derived from a man aged 18 to 29 in good health and CMV-seropositive.

CDR3 nucleotides: TGTGCCAGCAGCTTAGAGTACAGTAACTACGAGCAGTACTTC. Its translation: CASSLEYSNYEQYF. V gene TRBV11-2 combines with J gene TRBJ2-7, with D hard to call. V lost 0 bases to trimming and J lost 3 bases, with 9 bases between them. This CDR3 has 14 amino acids. Germline V CDR1 and CDR2: SGHAT, FQNNGV.